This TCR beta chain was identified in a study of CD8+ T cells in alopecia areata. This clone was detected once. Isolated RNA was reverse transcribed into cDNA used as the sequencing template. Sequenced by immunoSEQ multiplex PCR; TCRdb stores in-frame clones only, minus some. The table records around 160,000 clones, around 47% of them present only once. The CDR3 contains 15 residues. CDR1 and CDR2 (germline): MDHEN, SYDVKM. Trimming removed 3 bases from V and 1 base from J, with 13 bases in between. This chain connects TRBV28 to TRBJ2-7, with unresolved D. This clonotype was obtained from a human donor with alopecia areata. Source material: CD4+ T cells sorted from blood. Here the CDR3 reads CASSFYDGFSYEQYF. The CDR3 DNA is TGTGCCAGCAGTTTCTACGACGGATTTTCCTACGAGCAGTACTTC.